Sequencing of this T cell receptor beta chain was carried out in a study of T cells in Graves' hyperthyroidism and ophthalmopathy. Study observations and caveats: Among clonotypes expanded in thyroid above 0.001, most were also found in blood.

As to this clonotype: The antigen is not known.

No ophthalmopathy progression within 18 months constituted stable Graves' hyperthyroidism. Pregnant or lactating patients were excluded, as were those with uncontrolled infection or other autoimmune disease. Fresh peripheral blood, around 9.3 ml of it, supplied the PBMCs. TCR beta CDR3 region amplification was performed from RNA transcripts. A set of HTBI primers served as the primers for a first-round RT-PCR of the TCR CDR3. MiXCR, run by TCRdb on the multiplex PCR reads, gives a single entry per CDR3 protein. The sample holds hundreds of thousands of distinct CDR3 sequences, just over 35% seen once. Looked up from germline, CDR1 is WSHSY and CDR2 is SAAADI. V dropped 6 bases and J dropped 4 bases, with 15 bases sitting between them. This CDR3 is built from 14 residues.

The sequenced material came from blood. V usage is TRBV10-2 and J usage is TRBJ1-1, with a weak D call TRBD1 (5 bases). This TCR was recovered from a woman between 40 and 50 years old with Graves' hyperthyroidism. Written as DNA, the CDR3 is TGCGCCAGCAGGGCCAGGGCTGGGAGCACTGAAGCTTTCTTT. This encodes CASRARAGSTEAFF.